A selection of T cell receptor beta chains follows, all from one sample in a study of sequential checkpoint blockade in melanoma. Clones were read by immunoSEQ multiplex PCR, and TCRdb kept only the in-frame ones, dropping some. Altogether about 5,100 clones are present, 15% to 20% being singletons, with the ten largest covering about a sixth. Material: tumor tissue (inferred from file names), obtained from a patient given nivolumab and ipilimumab in sequence. The receptors stem from a human donor with melanoma. Each CDR3 is given with its conserved first and last residue. A D gene is named only where the DNA matches it firmly. The size entry is marked missing in some rows and otherwise reads once, few, many or a size class.

v_call	clone_size	d_call	j_call	cdr3_aa	cdr3_nt
TRBV6-8	-	-	TRBJ2-7	CASSYSGTYEQYF	TGTGCCAGCAGTTACTCGGGGACGTACGAGCAGTACTTC
TRBV11-3	-	TRBD2	TRBJ2-1	CASSPILAGGEQFF	TGTGCCAGCAGCCCGATACTAGCGGGGGGCGAGCAGTTCTTC
TRBV5-1	-	TRBD2	TRBJ2-5	CASSSPLAGMYQETQYF	TGCGCCAGCAGCTCACCATTAGCGGGGATGTACCAAGAGACCCAGTACTTC
TRBV30	few	TRBD1	TRBJ1-5	CAWTPRGGGNQPQHF	TGTGCCTGGACCCCCAGGGGGGGAGGCAATCAGCCCCAGCATTTT
TRBV28	medium-sized	-	TRBJ2-3	CASRDPGLPTDTQYF	TGTGCCAGCAGAGATCCGGGACTTCCCACAGATACGCAGTATTTT
TRBV7-7	few	TRBD1	TRBJ2-2	CASSLRTGRNTGELFF	TGTGCCAGCAGCTTAAGGACAGGCAGGAACACCGGGGAGCTGTTTTTT
TRBV28	-	-	TRBJ1-2	CASSFGRRVGYTF	TGTGCCAGCAGTTTTGGTCGGAGGGTTGGCTACACCTTC
TRBV12-2	few	-	TRBJ2-1	CASRLPGLAGGPPGQFF	TGTGCAAGTCGCTTACCAGGACTAGCGGGGGGCCCGCCGGGGCAGTTCTTC
TRBV6-8	-	-	TRBJ1-2	CASSEMGYGYTF	TGTGCCAGCAGTGAGATGGGTTATGGCTACACCTTC
TRBV11-3	many	TRBD2	TRBJ2-3	CASSLSTSGDTQYF	TGTGCCAGCAGCTTGTCGACTAGCGGAGATACGCAGTATTTT
TRBV28	few	-	TRBJ1-2	CASSLGGMGNYGYTF	TGTGCCAGCAGTTTAGGGGGAATGGGTAACTATGGCTACACCTTC
TRBV5-1	-	-	TRBJ2-1	CASSLRTPYNEQFF	TGCGCCAGCAGCTTACGGACACCTTACAATGAGCAGTTCTTC
TRBV6-8	many	-	TRBJ1-2	CASSSVQGDGYTF	TGTGCCAGCAGTTCAGTGCAGGGCGATGGCTACACCTTC
TRBV11-3	medium-sized	-	TRBJ1-5	CASSFEGEGNQPQHF	TGTGCCAGCAGCTTTGAGGGCGAGGGCAATCAGCCCCAGCATTTT
TRBV6-8	-	-	TRBJ1-2	CASSLGGLGGYTF	TGTGCCAGCAGCCTCGGGGGGCTGGGGGGCTACACCTTC
TRBV9	many	TRBD2	TRBJ2-1	CASSSRTSGVHNEQFF	TGTGCCAGCAGCTCGCGGACTAGCGGGGTCCACAATGAGCAGTTCTTC
TRBV6-8	medium-sized	-	TRBJ1-1	CASSYSRMNTEAFF	TGTGCCAGCAGTTACTCGAGGATGAACACTGAAGCTTTCTTT
TRBV9	-	TRBD1	TRBJ1-4	CASSPAGGREKLFF	TGCGCCAGCAGCCCGGCAGGGGGAAGAGAAAAACTGTTTTTT
TRBV5-1	-	-	TRBJ2-1	CASSLGRVMRWYEQFF	TGCGCCAGCAGCTTGGGTCGGGTTATGCGGTGGTATGAGCAGTTCTTC
TRBV28	medium-sized	-	TRBJ2-1	CASSLGSNEQFF	TGTGCCAGCAGTTTGGGAAGTAATGAGCAGTTCTTC
TRBV19	-	TRBD2	TRBJ2-3	CASSLRGGKPGDTQYF	TGTGCCAGTAGTTTGCGGGGGGGCAAGCCGGGAGATACGCAGTATTTT
TRBV5-1	-	TRBD2	TRBJ2-3	CASSFSKRGSTDTQYF	TGCGCCAGCAGCTTTTCAAAGCGGGGTAGCACAGATACGCAGTATTTT
TRBV6-8	-	-	TRBJ1-5	CASSYTYRADQPQHF	TGTGCCAGCAGTTACACATACAGGGCGGATCAGCCCCAGCATTTT
TRBV11-3	hyperexpanded	TRBD1	TRBJ2-7	CASSLGPGGAYEQYF	TGTGCCAGCAGCTTAGGACCAGGGGGAGCCTACGAGCAGTACTTC